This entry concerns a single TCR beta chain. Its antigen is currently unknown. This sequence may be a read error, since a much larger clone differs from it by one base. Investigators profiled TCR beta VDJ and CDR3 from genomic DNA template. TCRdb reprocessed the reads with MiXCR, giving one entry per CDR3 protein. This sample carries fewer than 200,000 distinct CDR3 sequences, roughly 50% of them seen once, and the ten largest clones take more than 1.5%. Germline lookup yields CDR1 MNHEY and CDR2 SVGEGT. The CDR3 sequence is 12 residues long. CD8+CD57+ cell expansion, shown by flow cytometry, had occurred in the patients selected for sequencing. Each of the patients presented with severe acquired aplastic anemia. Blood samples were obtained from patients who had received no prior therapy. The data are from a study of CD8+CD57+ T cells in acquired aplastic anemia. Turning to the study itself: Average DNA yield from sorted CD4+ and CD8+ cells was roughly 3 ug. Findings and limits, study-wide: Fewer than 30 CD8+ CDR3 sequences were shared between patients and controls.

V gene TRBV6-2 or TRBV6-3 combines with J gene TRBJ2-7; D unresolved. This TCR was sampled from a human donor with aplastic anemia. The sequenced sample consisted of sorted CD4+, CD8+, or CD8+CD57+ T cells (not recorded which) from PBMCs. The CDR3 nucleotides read TGTGCCAGCAGTTACTCGACCTACGATCAGTACTTC. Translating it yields CASSYSTYDQYF.